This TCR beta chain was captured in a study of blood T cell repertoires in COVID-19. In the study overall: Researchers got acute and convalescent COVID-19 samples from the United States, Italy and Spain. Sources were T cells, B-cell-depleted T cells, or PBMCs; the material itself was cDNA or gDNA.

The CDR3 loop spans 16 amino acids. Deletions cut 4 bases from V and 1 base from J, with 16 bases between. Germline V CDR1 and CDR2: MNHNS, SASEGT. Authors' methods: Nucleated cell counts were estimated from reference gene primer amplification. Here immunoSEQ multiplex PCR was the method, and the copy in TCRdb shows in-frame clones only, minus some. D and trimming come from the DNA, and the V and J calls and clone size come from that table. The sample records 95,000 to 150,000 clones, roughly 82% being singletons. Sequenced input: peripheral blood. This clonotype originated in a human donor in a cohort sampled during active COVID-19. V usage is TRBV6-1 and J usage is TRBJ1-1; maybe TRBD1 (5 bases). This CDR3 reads CASSGLGGPWNTEAFF. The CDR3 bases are TGTGCCAGCAGTGGGCTCGGGGGACCCTGGAACACTGAAGCTTTCTTT.